The rows below give T cell receptor beta chains drawn from one sample of a study of OX40 agonist ivuxolimab in advanced cancers. This table comes from immunoSEQ multiplex PCR, and its TCRdb copy is limited to in-frame clones, with some not included. The table includes about 82,000 clones, around four fifths detected once. Sequenced here: CD4+ or CD8+ T cells sorted from blood, sampled in a trial of the OX40 agonist ivuxolimab. The receptor set was obtained from an adult with an advanced solid tumor such as melanoma, head and neck, liver or kidney cancer. Each CDR3 is given with its conserved first and last residue. Each record gives: V gene, J gene, D gene, clone size, CDR3 DNA, CDR3 protein. The D gene is left open where the match is weak. Clone size is shown for a subset of rows, as once, few, many or a class of expanded clone.

V gene: TRBV7-6
J gene: TRBJ2-1
D gene: TRBD2
clone size: once
CDR3 DNA: TGTGCCAGCAGCTTAGCAGCGGGGGGGCTGGGCAATGAGCAGTTCTTC
CDR3 protein: CASSLAAGGLGNEQFF

V gene: TRBV4-3
J gene: TRBJ1-6
D gene: -
clone size: -
CDR3 DNA: TGCGCCAGCAGCCAAGAGCGGCGAGACCTTAATTCACCCCTCCACTTT
CDR3 protein: CASSQERRDLNSPLHF

V gene: TRBV6-6
J gene: TRBJ2-7
D gene: TRBD1
clone size: -
CDR3 DNA: TGTGCCAGCAGTTTACAGGGGGCAAGGCAGTACTTC
CDR3 protein: CASSLQGARQYF

V gene: TRBV5-1
J gene: TRBJ2-3
D gene: TRBD2
clone size: -
CDR3 DNA: TGCGCCAGCAGCGCGGGGGATAGCACAGATACGCAGTATTTT
CDR3 protein: CASSAGDSTDTQYF

V gene: TRBV19
J gene: TRBJ2-1
D gene: -
clone size: -
CDR3 DNA: TGTGCCAGTATAGGTACAGGAAACGAGCAGTTCTTC
CDR3 protein: CASIGTGNEQFF

V gene: TRBV19
J gene: TRBJ2-7
D gene: -
clone size: -
CDR3 DNA: TGTGCCAGTAGTGTGACGGTTAACGAGCAGTACTTC
CDR3 protein: CASSVTVNEQYF

V gene: TRBV7-3
J gene: TRBJ2-6
D gene: TRBD1
clone size: -
CDR3 DNA: TGTGCCAGCAGCAGGGACAGTGGCGAGAACGTCCTGACTTTC
CDR3 protein: CASSRDSGENVLTF

V gene: TRBV6-5
J gene: TRBJ1-3
D gene: -
clone size: once
CDR3 DNA: TGTGCCAGCAGTTACTCGACGTCTGGAAACACCATATATTTT
CDR3 protein: CASSYSTSGNTIYF

V gene: TRBV9
J gene: TRBJ1-1
D gene: -
clone size: -
CDR3 DNA: TGTGCCAGCAGCCCCGGGGTGAGGGGGACTGAAGCTTTCTTT
CDR3 protein: CASSPGVRGTEAFF

V gene: TRBV7-2
J gene: TRBJ2-5
D gene: -
clone size: -
CDR3 DNA: TGTGCCAGCAGCTCTCAGGGTTGGGGGCAAGAGACCCAGTACTTC
CDR3 protein: CASSSQGWGQETQYF

V gene: TRBV6-6
J gene: TRBJ1-5
D gene: -
clone size: -
CDR3 DNA: TGTGCCAGCGGGTCGGCGGGGAAGGGGGGCAATCAGCCCCAGCATTTT
CDR3 protein: CASGSAGKGGNQPQHF

V gene: TRBV7-9
J gene: TRBJ1-1
D gene: TRBD1
clone size: -
CDR3 DNA: TGTGCCAGCAGCCCAAGAGGGGGCGGGAACACTGAAGCTTTCTTT
CDR3 protein: CASSPRGGGNTEAFF

V gene: TRBV18
J gene: TRBJ2-7
D gene: -
clone size: -
CDR3 DNA: TGTGCCAGCTCGGACGGGACCTCCTACGAGCAGTACTTC
CDR3 protein: CASSDGTSYEQYF

V gene: TRBV4-2
J gene: TRBJ2-2
D gene: -
clone size: -
CDR3 DNA: TGTGCCAGCAGCCAAGATGTGATGCACACCGGGGAGCTGTTTTTT
CDR3 protein: CASSQDVMHTGELFF

V gene: TRBV7-3
J gene: TRBJ1-1
D gene: -
clone size: -
CDR3 DNA: TGTGCCAGCAGCTTGCAGGGGAACACTGAAGCTTTCTTT
CDR3 protein: CASSLQGNTEAFF

V gene: TRBV18
J gene: TRBJ2-2
D gene: -
clone size: -
CDR3 DNA: TGTGCCAGCTCACCAACAGGGAACACCGGGGAGCTGTTTTTT
CDR3 protein: CASSPTGNTGELFF

V gene: TRBV16
J gene: TRBJ1-2
D gene: -
clone size: -
CDR3 DNA: TGTGCCAGCAGCCCGGCCCCGCGAAACTATGGCTACACCTTC
CDR3 protein: CASSPAPRNYGYTF

V gene: TRBV7-2
J gene: TRBJ1-3
D gene: -
clone size: -
CDR3 DNA: TGTGCCAGCAGCTCTTCACCCGGAAACACCATATATTTT
CDR3 protein: CASSSSPGNTIYF

V gene: TRBV7-3
J gene: TRBJ2-3
D gene: -
clone size: -
CDR3 DNA: TGTGCCAGCAGCCAATGGACGTCAGGAGATACGCAGTATTTT
CDR3 protein: CASSQWTSGDTQYF

V gene: TRBV6-6
J gene: TRBJ1-2
D gene: TRBD1
clone size: -
CDR3 DNA: TGTGCCAGCAGTTACCAAGGACAGGGGGCAGATGGCTACACCTTC
CDR3 protein: CASSYQGQGADGYTF

V gene: TRBV7-9
J gene: TRBJ2-2
D gene: -
clone size: few
CDR3 DNA: TGTGCCAGCAACTTCCTATCCTCGAACACCGGGGAGCTGTTTTTT
CDR3 protein: CASNFLSSNTGELFF

V gene: TRBV5-6
J gene: TRBJ1-1
D gene: TRBD1
clone size: once
CDR3 DNA: TGTGCCAGCAGCTTTGGGGGGACAGGGTTCGGGTCTGAAGCTTTCTTT
CDR3 protein: CASSFGGTGFGSEAFF

V gene: TRBV7-2
J gene: TRBJ1-2
D gene: -
clone size: -
CDR3 DNA: TGTGCCAGCAGCTTAGGGCCCTACCCCTATGGCTACACCTTC
CDR3 protein: CASSLGPYPYGYTF

V gene: TRBV9
J gene: TRBJ2-3
D gene: -
clone size: -
CDR3 DNA: TGTGCCAGCAGCGTAGAAGCAGGGGCAGATACGCAGTATTTT
CDR3 protein: CASSVEAGADTQYF

V gene: TRBV29-1
J gene: TRBJ1-2
D gene: TRBD1
clone size: few
CDR3 DNA: TGCAGCGTCGGGACAGGGATACAAGTCTATGGCTACACCTTC
CDR3 protein: CSVGTGIQVYGYTF

V gene: TRBV2
J gene: TRBJ1-4
D gene: TRBD1
clone size: -
CDR3 DNA: TGTGCCAGCAGGCAGGGGGAGGCTAATGAAAAACTGTTTTTT
CDR3 protein: CASRQGEANEKLFF

V gene: TRBV6-5
J gene: TRBJ1-2
D gene: -
clone size: -
CDR3 DNA: TGTGCCAGCAGTTACCTTGACGGCCGCTTTGGCTACACCTTC
CDR3 protein: CASSYLDGRFGYTF

V gene: TRBV18
J gene: TRBJ2-5
D gene: TRBD1
clone size: -
CDR3 DNA: TGTGCCAGCTCACACCGGGACAGCCAAGAGACCCAGTACTTC
CDR3 protein: CASSHRDSQETQYF

V gene: TRBV6-5
J gene: TRBJ1-3
D gene: -
clone size: -
CDR3 DNA: TGTGCCAGCGGGACCTCAACTGGAAACACCATATATTTT
CDR3 protein: CASGTSTGNTIYF

V gene: TRBV5-4
J gene: TRBJ1-4
D gene: -
clone size: -
CDR3 DNA: TGTGCCAGCAGCTTGGGGGCAGGGCGTGAAAAACTGTTTTTT
CDR3 protein: CASSLGAGREKLFF

V gene: TRBV30
J gene: TRBJ1-2
D gene: -
clone size: -
CDR3 DNA: TGTGCCTGGAACCCTGGGGGCCTCTATGGCTACACCTTC
CDR3 protein: CAWNPGGLYGYTF

V gene: TRBV5-1
J gene: TRBJ1-6
D gene: -
clone size: few
CDR3 DNA: TGCGCCAGCAGCTTGGAGCAGGGGACCCTCCACTTT
CDR3 protein: CASSLEQGTLHF

V gene: TRBV5-1
J gene: TRBJ2-2
D gene: TRBD2
clone size: -
CDR3 DNA: TGCGCCAGCAGCTTGGGTTCGGCGGGGGGCAGCACCGGGGAGCTGTTTTTT
CDR3 protein: CASSLGSAGGSTGELFF

V gene: TRBV11-2
J gene: TRBJ1-2
D gene: TRBD1
clone size: -
CDR3 DNA: TGTGCCAGCAGCTTAGTTAGGGGACAGCCCTATGGCTACACCTTC
CDR3 protein: CASSLVRGQPYGYTF

V gene: TRBV7-8
J gene: TRBJ1-5
D gene: -
clone size: -
CDR3 DNA: TGTGCCAGCACCCCTAGGGAGGGGAATCAGCCCCAGCATTTT
CDR3 protein: CASTPREGNQPQHF

V gene: TRBV5-6
J gene: TRBJ1-4
D gene: -
clone size: -
CDR3 DNA: TGTGCCAGCATGCTGGTTGGGGGGGAGAAGTCTGAAAAACTGTTTTTT
CDR3 protein: CASMLVGGEKSEKLFF

V gene: TRBV10-3
J gene: TRBJ2-7
D gene: -
clone size: -
CDR3 DNA: TGTGCCACCGCTATATCCTACGAGCAGTACTTC
CDR3 protein: CATAISYEQYF

V gene: TRBV7-8
J gene: TRBJ2-3
D gene: TRBD2
clone size: -
CDR3 DNA: TGTGCCAGCAGCCTGCGGGAGGTGAGCACAGATACGCAGTATTTT
CDR3 protein: CASSLREVSTDTQYF

V gene: TRBV27
J gene: TRBJ2-1
D gene: -
clone size: -
CDR3 DNA: TGTGCCAGCAGTCCGGAACGTAGCGGATGGGGTAGAAACAATGAGCAGTTCTTC
CDR3 protein: CASSPERSGWGRNNEQFF

V gene: TRBV27
J gene: TRBJ2-7
D gene: -
clone size: -
CDR3 DNA: TGTGCCAGCAGTCTACGCCCGGACAGTGAGCAGTACTTC
CDR3 protein: CASSLRPDSEQYF

V gene: TRBV11-2
J gene: TRBJ2-7
D gene: -
clone size: -
CDR3 DNA: TGTGCCAGCAGCTTGGGGAGTTGGTCCTACGAGCAGTACTTC
CDR3 protein: CASSLGSWSYEQYF

V gene: TRBV7-2
J gene: TRBJ2-3
D gene: -
clone size: -
CDR3 DNA: TGTGCCAGCAGCTTAGCGTCAGCCGCTGATACGCAGTATTTT
CDR3 protein: CASSLASAADTQYF

V gene: TRBV27
J gene: TRBJ1-2
D gene: -
clone size: -
CDR3 DNA: TGTGCCAGCAGTTTGCAGCCGGGAGACTATGGCTACACCTTC
CDR3 protein: CASSLQPGDYGYTF

V gene: TRBV9
J gene: TRBJ2-2
D gene: -
clone size: -
CDR3 DNA: TGTGCCAGCAGCGTCCAACAGGGTAGTGGCACCGGGGAGCTGTTTTTT
CDR3 protein: CASSVQQGSGTGELFF

V gene: TRBV18
J gene: TRBJ1-2
D gene: TRBD1
clone size: few
CDR3 DNA: TGTGCCAGCTCACCGACAGGGGGTGGTGGCTACACCTTC
CDR3 protein: CASSPTGGGGYTF

V gene: TRBV7-6
J gene: TRBJ2-5
D gene: -
clone size: -
CDR3 DNA: TGTGCCAGCAGCTTAAGGGACTCAGGGACCCAGTACTTC
CDR3 protein: CASSLRDSGTQYF

V gene: TRBV6-4
J gene: TRBJ1-4
D gene: -
clone size: -
CDR3 DNA: TGTGCCAGCAGTCGCGGGGCAGGGGAAAAACTGTTTTTT
CDR3 protein: CASSRGAGEKLFF

V gene: TRBV6-5
J gene: TRBJ2-2
D gene: -
clone size: -
CDR3 DNA: TGTGCCAGCGAGGGCGGGGCCTACACCGGGGAGCTGTTTTTT
CDR3 protein: CASEGGAYTGELFF

V gene: TRBV15
J gene: TRBJ2-3
D gene: TRBD2
clone size: -
CDR3 DNA: TGTGCCACCAGCAGCGGGCGGGGGGAGGACACAGATACGCAGTATTTT
CDR3 protein: CATSSGRGEDTDTQYF

V gene: TRBV5-1
J gene: TRBJ2-3
D gene: -
clone size: -
CDR3 DNA: TGCGCCAGCAGAAGCACAGATACGCAGTATTTT
CDR3 protein: CASRSTDTQYF

V gene: TRBV7-6
J gene: TRBJ1-6
D gene: TRBD1
clone size: -
CDR3 DNA: TGTGCCAGCAGCTTAGAATCGGGACAGGGGAATTCACCCCTCCACTTT
CDR3 protein: CASSLESGQGNSPLHF

V gene: TRBV6-1
J gene: TRBJ1-6
D gene: TRBD1
clone size: -
CDR3 DNA: TGTGCCAGCAGCGGACAGGGGGAATCACCCCTCCACTTT
CDR3 protein: CASSGQGESPLHF

V gene: TRBV5-6
J gene: TRBJ2-4
D gene: TRBD1
clone size: -
CDR3 DNA: TGTGCCAGCAGCCCAGGGGGCGAAAAAAACATTCAGTACTTC
CDR3 protein: CASSPGGEKNIQYF

V gene: TRBV15
J gene: TRBJ2-2
D gene: TRBD2
clone size: -
CDR3 DNA: TGTGCCACCAGCAGGGGTAGCGGGGGCACCGGGGAGCTGTTTTTT
CDR3 protein: CATSRGSGGTGELFF

V gene: TRBV7-8
J gene: TRBJ2-2
D gene: TRBD1
clone size: -
CDR3 DNA: TGTGCCAGCAGCTCTGACCCCCCGAGACAGGGAGCCGGGGAGCTGTTTTTT
CDR3 protein: CASSSDPPRQGAGELFF

V gene: TRBV5-1
J gene: TRBJ1-5
D gene: TRBD1
clone size: -
CDR3 DNA: TGCGCCAGCCCTGTGCAGGGGGCTAACAATCAGCCCCAGCATTTT
CDR3 protein: CASPVQGANNQPQHF

V gene: TRBV5-1
J gene: TRBJ1-2
D gene: -
clone size: -
CDR3 DNA: TGCGCCAGCAGCCCAGGGGACGCCGCTGATGGCTACACCTTC
CDR3 protein: CASSPGDAADGYTF